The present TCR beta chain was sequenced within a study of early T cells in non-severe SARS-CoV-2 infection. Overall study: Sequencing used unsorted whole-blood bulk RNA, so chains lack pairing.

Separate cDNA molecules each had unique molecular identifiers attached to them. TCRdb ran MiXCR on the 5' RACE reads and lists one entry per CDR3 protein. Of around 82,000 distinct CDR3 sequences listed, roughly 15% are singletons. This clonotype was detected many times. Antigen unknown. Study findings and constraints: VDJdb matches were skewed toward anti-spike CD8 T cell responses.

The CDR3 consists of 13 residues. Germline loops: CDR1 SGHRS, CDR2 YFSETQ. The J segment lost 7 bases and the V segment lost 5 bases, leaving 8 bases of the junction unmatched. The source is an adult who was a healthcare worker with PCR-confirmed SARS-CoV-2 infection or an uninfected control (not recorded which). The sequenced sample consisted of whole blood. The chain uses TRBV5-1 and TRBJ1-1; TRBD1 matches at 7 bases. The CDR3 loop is CASRTGVEIEAFF. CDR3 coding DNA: TGCGCCAGCAGAACAGGGGTGGAGATTGAAGCTTTCTTT.